This TCR beta chain emerged from a study of glioma-infiltrating T cells after dendritic cell vaccination. General observations from the study: Higher TCR clonality did not directly relate to longer survival.

Sequencing was performed with immunoSEQ multiplex PCR; in TCRdb, only in-frame clones are kept and a portion is missing. The table includes 99,000 or so clones, around 90% detected once. In the case of this clone: Its antigen remains unidentified.

Documented time point: after dendritic cell vaccination, including at tumor progression/relapse. Germline-derived CDR1 and CDR2 are ENHRY and SYGVKD. The CDR3 is 15 residues long. V lost 0 bases and J 1 base, leaving 7 bases between the germline ends. The chain links TRBV10-3 to TRBJ1-5; D uncertain. The TCR was taken from a human donor with glioblastoma. The sequences come from blood, collected after dendritic cell vaccination. CDR3 residues: CAISESELSNQPQHF. The CDR3 DNA reads TGTGCCATCAGTGAGTCTGAGTTAAGCAATCAGCCCCAGCATTTT.